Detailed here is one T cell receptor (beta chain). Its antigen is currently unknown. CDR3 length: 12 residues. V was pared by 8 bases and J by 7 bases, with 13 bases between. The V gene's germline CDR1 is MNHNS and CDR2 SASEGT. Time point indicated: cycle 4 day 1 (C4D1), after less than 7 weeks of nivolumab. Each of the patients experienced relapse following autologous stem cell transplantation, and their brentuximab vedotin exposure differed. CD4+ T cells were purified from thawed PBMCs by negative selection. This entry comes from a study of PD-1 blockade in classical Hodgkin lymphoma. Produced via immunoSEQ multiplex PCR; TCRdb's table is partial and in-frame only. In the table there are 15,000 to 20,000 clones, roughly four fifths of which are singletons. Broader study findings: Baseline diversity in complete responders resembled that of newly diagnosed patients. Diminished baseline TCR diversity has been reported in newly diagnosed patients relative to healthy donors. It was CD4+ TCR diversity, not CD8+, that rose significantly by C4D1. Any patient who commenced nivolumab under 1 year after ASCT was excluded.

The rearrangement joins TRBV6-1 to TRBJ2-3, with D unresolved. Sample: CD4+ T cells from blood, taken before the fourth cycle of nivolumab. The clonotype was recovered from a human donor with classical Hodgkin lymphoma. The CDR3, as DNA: TGTGCCAGCCAAGGACCTTTGTATACGCAGTATTTT. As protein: CASQGPLYTQYF.